This T cell receptor (beta chain) appears in the sequencing data of a study of blood T cell repertoires in COVID-19. The wider study: The study drew acute and convalescent COVID-19 samples from the United States, Italy and Spain.

In the study's own analysis: It was from reference gene primer amplification that nucleated cell counts were estimated. Repertoires were generated with immunoSEQ multiplex PCR, while TCRdb's copy carries only in-frame clones and drops some. That table gives V, J and clone size, and the DNA gave D and trimming. The sample has about 130,000 clones; about 88% are singletons. After removal of 5 bases from V and 9 bases from J, the junction contained 8 bases not matched to a gene. In germline, CDR1 is SGHTA, CDR2 FQGNSA. CDR3 length: 16 residues. Sequencing was performed on peripheral blood. The chain carries TRBV7-2 and TRBJ2-1; TRBD2 agrees at 15 bases. This clonotype was sampled from a woman aged 80 or over with acute or convalescent COVID-19. CDR3 sequence: CASSLRTSGGVGEQFF. CDR3 DNA: TGTGCCAGCAGCCTTCGGACTAGCGGGGGGGTTGGTGAGCAGTTCTTC.